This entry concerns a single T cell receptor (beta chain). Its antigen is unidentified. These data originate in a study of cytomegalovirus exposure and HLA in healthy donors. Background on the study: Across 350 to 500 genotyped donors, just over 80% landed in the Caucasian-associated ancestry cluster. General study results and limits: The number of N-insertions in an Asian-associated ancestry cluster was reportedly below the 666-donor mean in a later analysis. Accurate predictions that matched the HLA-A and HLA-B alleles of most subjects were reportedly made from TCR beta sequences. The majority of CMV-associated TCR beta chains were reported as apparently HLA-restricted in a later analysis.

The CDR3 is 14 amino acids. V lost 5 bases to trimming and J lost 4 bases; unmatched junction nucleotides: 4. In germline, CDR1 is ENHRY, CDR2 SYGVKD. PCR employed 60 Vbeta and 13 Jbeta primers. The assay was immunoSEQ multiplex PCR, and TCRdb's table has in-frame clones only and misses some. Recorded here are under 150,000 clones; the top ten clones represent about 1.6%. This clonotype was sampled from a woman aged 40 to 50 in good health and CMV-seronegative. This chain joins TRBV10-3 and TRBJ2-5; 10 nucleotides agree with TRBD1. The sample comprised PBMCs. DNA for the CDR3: TGTGCCATCAGTAGGGGACAGGGGATAGAGACCCAGTACTTC. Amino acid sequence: CAISRGQGIETQYF.